Following are 24 T cell receptor beta chains from one sample sequenced in a study of cytomegalovirus exposure and HLA in healthy donors. Primers included in the PCR were 60 Vbeta and 13 Jbeta primers. TCRdb's table, derived via immunoSEQ multiplex PCR, lists solely in-frame clones and lacks some. The top ten hold about 4.4% of the sample, which has fewer than 200,000 clones, 70% to 85% seen once. The sequenced material came from PBMCs. These receptor sequences come from a man aged 40-50 years in good health and CMV-seronegative.

Notes on this clone: The junction and the germline gene differ at one end; a read error may be behind it. CDR3 sequence (DNA): TGTGCTAGCAGCACGGGACAGGGGAACAATGAGCAGTTCTTC. Translation gives CASSTGQGNNEQFF. The chain is built from TRBV7-7 and TRBJ2-1, with TRBD1 matching 10 bases. The CDR3 extends over 14 amino acids. Germline V gene sequence: CDR1 SSHAT, CDR2 FNYEAQ (reference sequence).

The chain uses TRBV5-1 and TRBJ2-3; D gene uncertain. Germline V gene lookup returns CDR1 SGHRS and CDR2 YFSETQ. The ends were cut back, 4 bases at V and 4 bases at J, with 13 bases in the middle. This CDR3 has 14 residues. CDR3 amino acids: CASSEIASADTQYF. The CDR3 DNA is TGCGCCAGCAGCGAGATCGCTAGTGCAGATACGCAGTATTTT.

V is TRBV9 and J is TRBJ2-5; D might be TRBD1 (6 bases). The germline V and J ends were trimmed by 4 bases and 1 base, with 14 bases remaining between them. Per the germline V gene, CDR1 is SGDLS and CDR2 is YYNGEE. The CDR3 is made up of 15 amino acids. In DNA, the CDR3 is TGTGCCAGCAGCCCAGGGGCGTCAGGCCAAGAGACCCAGTACTTC. This codes for CASSPGASGQETQYF.

The chain is built from TRBV27 and TRBJ1-5; D not certain. Germline assignment: CDR1 MNHEY and CDR2 SMNVEV (reference sequence). This CDR3 has 15 residues. V lost 2 bases to trimming and J lost 4 bases, with 12 bases between them. The CDR3 here is CASSLGPLFNQPQHF. The CDR3, as DNA: TGTGCCAGCAGTTTAGGGCCGCTCTTTAATCAGCCCCAGCATTTT.

There are a few counts of this clone. V gene TRBV29-1 combines with J gene TRBJ1-1, with 7 bases matching TRBD1. This CDR3 contains 15 residues. The V and J ends lost 0 bases and 0 bases, in that order; junction bases with no gene match: 4. Looked up from germline, CDR1 is SQVTM and CDR2 is ANQGSEA. CDR3 loop: CSVEERDRVNTEAFF. CDR3 DNA sequence: TGCAGCGTTGAAGAGAGGGACAGAGTGAACACTGAAGCTTTCTTT.

This chain connects TRBV30 to TRBJ2-1, with 9 positions matching TRBD2. The CDR3 consists of 13 residues. Germline V gene lookup returns CDR1 GTSNPN and CDR2 SVGIG (reference sequence). V was clipped by 7 bases and J by 8 bases; unmatched bases: 9. The CDR3, as DNA: TGTGCCTCTAGCGGGGACCTTTTGGATGAGCAGTTCTTC. Its translation is CASSGDLLDEQFF.

This clone was found once. The gene calls are TRBV7-8 and TRBJ2-7, with D tentatively TRBD1 (6 bases). The CDR3 loop spans 13 amino acids. Germline loops: CDR1 SGHVS, CDR2 FQNEAQ. Trimming took 3 bases from V and 2 from J, leaving 8 bases between them. Written as DNA, the CDR3 is TGTGCCAGCAGCTTCCAGGGGACCTACGAGCAGTACTTC. Protein: CASSFQGTYEQYF.

The chain employs TRBV7-9 and TRBJ1-6; possible D gene TRBD1, 5 bases. CDR1 is SEHNR, CDR2 FQNEAQ, per germline (reference sequence). CDR3 size: 14 residues. The germline V and J ends were trimmed by 6 bases and 6 bases, with 12 bases remaining between them. The CDR3, as DNA: TGTGCCAGCAGGGTCCAGGGATCTAATTCACCCCTCCACTTT. Translated: CASRVQGSNSPLHF.

The sample holds many counts of this clone. This chain uses TRBV2 with TRBJ1-2; no definite D call. Between the trimmed V and J ends, which lost 7 bases and 4 bases, there was a span of 13 bases. The length of the CDR3 is 13 residues. The germline V gene encodes CDR1 SNHLY and CDR2 FYNNEI. CDR3 in DNA: TGTGCCAGCACGGAGGAATATTCCTATGGCTACACCTTC. Amino acid sequence: CASTEEYSYGYTF.

The rearrangement uses TRBV10-1 and TRBJ2-1; 7 nucleotides agree with TRBD2. The CDR3 has 17 residues. Germline loops: CDR1 WNHNN, CDR2 SYGVQD (reference sequence). J gave up 0 bases and V 4 bases, and 9 bases lay outside the gene matches. Here the CDR3 reads CASSARLGGGSYNEQFF. CDR3 DNA: TGCGCCAGCAGTGCACGACTCGGCGGGGGCTCCTACAATGAGCAGTTCTTC.

The V call is TRBV5-5, the J call TRBJ2-7, with a weak D call TRBD1 (6 bases). CDR1 is SGHKS, CDR2 YYEKEE, per germline (reference sequence). The V and J ends lost 4 bases and 4 bases respectively, with 21 bases between them. This CDR3 is 16 amino acids long. CDR3 amino acids: CASSNPQTTGSYEQYF. The CDR3 nucleotides read TGTGCCAGCAGCAACCCGCAGACGACAGGATCATACGAGCAGTACTTC. The full variable domain, rest sourced from reference TRBV5-5 and TRBJ2-7, is DAGVTQSPTHLIKTRGQQVTLRCSPISGHKSVSWYQQVLGQGPQFIFQYYEKEERGRGNFPDRFSARQFPNYSSELNVNALLLGDSALYLCASSNPQTTGSYEQYFGPGTRLTVT.

The chain couples TRBV7-3 to TRBJ2-1; possibly TRBD1 for D (7 bases). Germline V gives CDR1 SGHTA, CDR2 FQGTGA. V was trimmed by 4 bases and J by 10 bases, leaving 11 bases between them. The CDR3 contains 12 residues. This CDR3 reads CASSSGGGEQFF. The CDR3 DNA follows: TGTGCCAGCAGCTCAGGAGGGGGCGAGCAGTTCTTC.

This clone was seen only a few times. The chain uses TRBV10-1 and TRBJ2-1; tentatively, D is TRBD1 (6 bases). The CDR3 is made up of 14 amino acids. Germline V CDR1 and CDR2: WNHNN, SYGVQD (reference sequence). Trimming stripped 2 bases from V and 7 bases from J, with 12 bases between. For the CDR3, the DNA is TGCGCCAGCAGTGAGGGGTCCAGGGGTAATGAGCAGTTCTTC. It codes for CASSEGSRGNEQFF.

V and J are TRBV11-3 and TRBJ1-1; unclear D gene. This CDR3 comprises 15 residues. In germline, CDR1 is SGHNT, CDR2 YENEEA. V lost 0 bases, J lost 1 base, and 9 bases lay in between. CDR3 loop: CASSLDGDRNTEAFF. CDR3 nucleotides: TGTGCCAGCAGCTTAGATGGTGATAGGAACACTGAAGCTTTCTTT.

The chain is built from TRBV5-1 and TRBJ2-5, with 11 bases aligning to TRBD2. The V and J ends lost 0 bases and 5 bases, in that order; junction bases with no gene match: 6. Germline CDR1 is SGHRS and CDR2 is YFSETQ. This CDR3 region has 16 residues. CDR3: CASSLGVAGGPETQYF. The CDR3 DNA sequence: TGCGCCAGCAGCTTGGGGGTAGCGGGGGGGCCGGAGACCCAGTACTTC. The full variable domain, with the rest looked up from reference TRBV5-1 and TRBJ2-5, is KAGVTQTPRYLIKTRGQQVTLSCSPISGHRSVSWYQQTPGQGLQFLFEYFSETQRNKGNFPGRFSGRQFSNSRSEMNVSTLELGDSALYLCASSLGVAGGPETQYFGPGTRLLVL.

This chain connects TRBV5-8 to TRBJ1-2; TRBD1 matches at 7 bases. Germline V CDR1 and CDR2: SGHTS, YDEGEE. The CDR3 has 18 amino acids. With 2 bases clipped from V and 5 bases from J, the junction kept 18 bases outside the gene matches. The CDR3, as DNA: TGTGCCAGCAGCTTTAACAGGGGCTTCCAGGGAACCGCGTATGGCTACACCTTC. Its protein product is CASSFNRGFQGTAYGYTF.

The genes are TRBV7-2 and TRBJ2-4, with TRBD2 identical over 13 bases. Germline CDR1 is SGHTA and CDR2 is FQGNSA. There are 15 residues in the CDR3. V trimming: 4 bases; J trimming: 4 bases; junction bases outside the gene matches: 1. CDR3 DNA sequence: TGTGCCAGCAGCTCGGGACTAGCGGGGAAAAACATTCAGTACTTC. Protein: CASSSGLAGKNIQYF.

The CDR3 DNA sequence: TGTGCCAGCAGCCCTCCGACACTAGCGGGGTACAATGAGCAGTTCTTC. Protein sequence: CASSPPTLAGYNEQFF. This chain connects TRBV7-9 to TRBJ2-1, with 10 bases aligning to TRBD2. The CDR3 has 16 residues. Per germline, CDR1 SEHNR and CDR2 FQNEAQ (reference sequence). V dropped 5 bases and J dropped 4; count of bases not matched to a gene: 8. The variable domain in full, with the rest retrieved from reference TRBV7-9 and TRBJ2-1, is DTGVSQNPRHKITKRGQNVTFRCDPISEHNRLYWYRQTLGQGPEFLTYFQNEAQLEKSRLLSDRFSAERPKGSFSTLEIQRTEQGDSAMYLCASSPPTLAGYNEQFFGPGTRLTVL.

This rearrangement joins TRBV2 to TRBJ2-2; 8 nucleotides line up with TRBD1. There are 15 residues in the CDR3. Looked up from germline, CDR1 is SNHLY and CDR2 is FYNNEI. Trimming took 4 bases from V and 1 from J; bases not matched to a gene: 2. The CDR3 nucleotides are TGTGCCAGCAGTGGACAGGGGATGAACACCGGGGAGCTGTTTTTT. Translation gives CASSGQGMNTGELFF.

This chain connects TRBV2 to TRBJ1-4, with TRBD1 as a possible D gene (5 bases). The CDR3 has 13 residues. Trimming cost V 8 bases and J 6 bases, with 13 bases left between them. Germline loops: CDR1 SNHLY, CDR2 FYNNEI. CDR3 region: CASRRDSDEKLFF. In DNA form, the CDR3 reads TGTGCCAGCCGTCGGGACTCCGATGAAAAACTGTTTTTT.

J is TRBJ2-2 and V is TRBV7-9; D is perhaps TRBD1 (5 bases). Trimming pared 7 bases from V and 1 base from J, leaving 13 bases between. Germline V gene data show CDR1 as SEHNR and CDR2 as FQNEAQ (reference sequence). The CDR3 length is 15 residues. The CDR3 DNA reads TGTGCCAGCACCGAGAGACAGCGGAACACCGGGGAGCTGTTTTTT. Its translation: CASTERQRNTGELFF.

This clone was detected only a few times. CDR3 sequence: CASSLPQQYSYEQYF. CDR3 coding DNA: TGTGCCAGCAGCTTACCCCAACAGTACTCCTACGAGCAGTACTTC. The chain joins TRBV7-9 to TRBJ2-7; D gene unclear. CDR1 and CDR2 from the germline V gene are SEHNR and FQNEAQ (reference sequence). CDR3 length: 15 amino acids. With 2 bases removed from V and 0 bases from J, the gap between germline ends came to 11 bases.

Here the CDR3 DNA reads TGCGCCAGCAGCCAAGAGTCGGTTGTACGCACTGAAGCTTTCTTT. This translates into CASSQESVVRTEAFF. The genes are TRBV4-1 and TRBJ1-1, with D uncertain. Trimming stripped 0 bases from V and 4 bases from J, with 12 bases between. CDR1 is MGHRA and CDR2 is YSYEKL in the germline V gene. The CDR3 consists of 15 residues.

J is TRBJ1-2 and V is TRBV25-1; TRBD1 is a possible D gene (5 bases). Germline V gives CDR1 MGHDK, CDR2 SYGVNS. CDR3 length equals 15 residues. Trimming removed 4 bases from V and 4 bases from J, with 16 bases in between. The CDR3 DNA reads as TGTGCCAGCAGTGGGGGACTCCCCTGGGGCTATGGCTACACCTTC. Translating it yields CASSGGLPWGYGYTF.